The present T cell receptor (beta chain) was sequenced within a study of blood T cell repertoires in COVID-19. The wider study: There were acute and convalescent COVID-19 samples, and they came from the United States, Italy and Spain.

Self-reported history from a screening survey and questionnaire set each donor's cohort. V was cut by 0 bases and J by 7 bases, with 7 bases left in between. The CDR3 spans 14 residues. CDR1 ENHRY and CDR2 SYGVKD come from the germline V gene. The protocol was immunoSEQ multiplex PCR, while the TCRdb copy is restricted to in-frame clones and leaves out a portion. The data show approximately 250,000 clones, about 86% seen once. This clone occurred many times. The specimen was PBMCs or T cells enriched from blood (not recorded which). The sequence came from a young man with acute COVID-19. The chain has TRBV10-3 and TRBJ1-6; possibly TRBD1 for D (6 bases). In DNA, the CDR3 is TGTGCCATCAGTGAGTCGGGGGCAAATTCACCCCTCCACTTT. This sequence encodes CAISESGANSPLHF.